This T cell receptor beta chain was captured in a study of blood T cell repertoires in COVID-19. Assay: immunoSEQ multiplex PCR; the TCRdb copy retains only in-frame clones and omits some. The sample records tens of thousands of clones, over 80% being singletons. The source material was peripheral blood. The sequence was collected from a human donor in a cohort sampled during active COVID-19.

The CDR3 loop is CASSNIGQGRAFF. The CDR3 coding sequence is TGTGCCAGCAGTAATATCGGGCAGGGAAGGGCTTTCTTT. The V call is TRBV12-3 or TRBV12-4, the J call TRBJ1-1; tentative D call: TRBD1 (5 bases). V shed 5 bases and J shed 11 bases, with 18 bases lying between them. The CDR3 totals 13 residues.